This T cell receptor (beta chain) came from a study of T-cell reconstitution after alpha-beta-depleted transplantation in children. There are 15 residues in the CDR3. Trimming took 6 bases from V and 6 from J; bases not matched to a gene: 13. Germline V lookup: CDR1 DFQATT, CDR2 SNEGSKA (reference sequence). In its sample, this clonotype was seen many times. This sample's TCRbeta library carried unique molecular identifier barcodes. TCRdb reprocessed the PCR reads via MiXCR and lists one record per CDR3 protein. The sample lists hundreds of thousands of distinct CDR3 sequences, approximately 12% occurring once.

The chain links TRBV20-1 to TRBJ1-5, with 8 bases lining up with TRBD1. The receptor's source is a human donor who donated a stem cell graft to a child with combined immunodeficiency. The sequencing here drew on PBMCs from the stem cell graft donor, taken from the stem cell graft. The CDR3 DNA sequence: TGCAGTGCCATTTCTGGGACAGGAAGATCTCAGCCCCAGCATTTT. Translated: CSAISGTGRSQPQHF.